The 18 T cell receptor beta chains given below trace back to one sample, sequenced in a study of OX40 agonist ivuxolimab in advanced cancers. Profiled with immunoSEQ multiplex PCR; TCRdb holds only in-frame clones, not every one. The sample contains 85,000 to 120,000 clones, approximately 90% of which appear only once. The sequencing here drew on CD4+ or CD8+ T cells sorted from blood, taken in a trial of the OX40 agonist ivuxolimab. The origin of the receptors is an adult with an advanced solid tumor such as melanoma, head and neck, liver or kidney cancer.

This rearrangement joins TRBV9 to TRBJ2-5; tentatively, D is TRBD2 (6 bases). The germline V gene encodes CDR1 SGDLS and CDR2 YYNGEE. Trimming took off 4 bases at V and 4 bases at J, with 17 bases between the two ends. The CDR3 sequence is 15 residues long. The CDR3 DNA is TGTGCCAGCAGCTTATCGACGGCCGGGGGAGAGACCCAGTACTTC. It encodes CASSLSTAGGETQYF.

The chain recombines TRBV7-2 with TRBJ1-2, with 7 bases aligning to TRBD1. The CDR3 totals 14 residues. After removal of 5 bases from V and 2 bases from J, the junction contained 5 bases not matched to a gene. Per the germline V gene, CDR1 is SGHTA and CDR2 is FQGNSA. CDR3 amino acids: CASSNQQGNYGYTF. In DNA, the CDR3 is TGTGCCAGCAGCAACCAACAGGGGAACTATGGCTACACCTTC.

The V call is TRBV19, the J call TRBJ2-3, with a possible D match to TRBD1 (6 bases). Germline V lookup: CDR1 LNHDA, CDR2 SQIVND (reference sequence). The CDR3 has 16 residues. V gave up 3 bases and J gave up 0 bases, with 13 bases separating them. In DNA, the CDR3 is TGTGCCAGTAGTATCAGGGGACGGCTTAGCACAGATACGCAGTATTTT. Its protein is CASSIRGRLSTDTQYF.

The CDR3 spells CASRFVLWDRKVSSYNSPLHF. The DNA for the CDR3 is TGTGCAAGTCGCTTCGTACTATGGGACAGGAAGGTTAGCTCCTATAATTCACCCCTCCACTTT. The chain employs TRBV12-2 and TRBJ1-6; the table's D call TRBD1 went unverified against the DNA. TRBV12-2 is flagged as a pseudogene. The CDR3 is 21 amino acids.

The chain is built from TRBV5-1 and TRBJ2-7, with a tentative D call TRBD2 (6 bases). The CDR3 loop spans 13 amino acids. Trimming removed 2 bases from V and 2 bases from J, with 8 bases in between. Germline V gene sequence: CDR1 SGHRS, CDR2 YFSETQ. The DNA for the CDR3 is TGCGCCAGCAGCTTTTGGAGGGCCTACGAGCAGTACTTC. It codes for CASSFWRAYEQYF.

The CDR3 here is CASSSGSAADTQYF. DNA for the CDR3: TGTGCCAGCAGCTCCGGGTCCGCCGCAGATACGCAGTATTTT. The rearrangement links TRBV4-2 to TRBJ2-3, with no clear D. The germline V gene encodes CDR1 LGHNA and CDR2 YNFKEQ. V was cut by 5 bases and J by 4 bases, with 13 bases left in between. This CDR3 spans 14 amino acids.

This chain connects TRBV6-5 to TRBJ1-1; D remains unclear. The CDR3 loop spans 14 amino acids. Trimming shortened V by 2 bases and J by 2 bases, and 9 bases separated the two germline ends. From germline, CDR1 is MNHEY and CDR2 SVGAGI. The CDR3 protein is CASSYKPINTEAFF. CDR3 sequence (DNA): TGTGCCAGCAGTTACAAACCGATCAACACTGAAGCTTTCTTT.

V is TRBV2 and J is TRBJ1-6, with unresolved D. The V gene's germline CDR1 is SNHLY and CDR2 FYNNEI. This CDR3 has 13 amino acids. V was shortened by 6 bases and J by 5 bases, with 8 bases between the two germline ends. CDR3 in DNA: TGTGCCAGCAGGGCAGTAAATAATTCACCCCTCCACTTT. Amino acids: CASRAVNNSPLHF.

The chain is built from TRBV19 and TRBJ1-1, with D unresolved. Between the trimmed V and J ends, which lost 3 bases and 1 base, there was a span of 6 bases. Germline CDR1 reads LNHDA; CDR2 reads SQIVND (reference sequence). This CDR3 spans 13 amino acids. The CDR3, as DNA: TGTGCCAGTAGTATTACCAGGAACACTGAAGCTTTCTTT. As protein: CASSITRNTEAFF.

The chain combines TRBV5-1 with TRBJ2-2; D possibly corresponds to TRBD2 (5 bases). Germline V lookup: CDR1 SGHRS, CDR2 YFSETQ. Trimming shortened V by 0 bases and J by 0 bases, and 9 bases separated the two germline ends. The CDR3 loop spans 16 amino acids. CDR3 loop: CASSLGTASNTGELFF. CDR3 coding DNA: TGCGCCAGCAGCTTGGGGACTGCCTCGAACACCGGGGAGCTGTTTTTT. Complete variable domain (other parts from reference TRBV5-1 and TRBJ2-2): KAGVTQTPRYLIKTRGQQVTLSCSPISGHRSVSWYQQTPGQGLQFLFEYFSETQRNKGNFPGRFSGRQFSNSRSEMNVSTLELGDSALYLCASSLGTASNTGELFFGEGSRLTVL.

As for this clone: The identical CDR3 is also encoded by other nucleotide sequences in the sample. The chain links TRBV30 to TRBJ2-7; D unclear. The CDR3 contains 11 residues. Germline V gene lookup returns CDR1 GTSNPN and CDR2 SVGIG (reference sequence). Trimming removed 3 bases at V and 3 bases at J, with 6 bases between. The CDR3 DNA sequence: TGTGCCTGGAGCTACAACTACGAGCAGTACTTC. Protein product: CAWSYNYEQYF.

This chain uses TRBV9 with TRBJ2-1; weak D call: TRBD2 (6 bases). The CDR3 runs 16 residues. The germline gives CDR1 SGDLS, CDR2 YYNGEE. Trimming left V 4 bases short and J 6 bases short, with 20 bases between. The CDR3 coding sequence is TGTGCCAGCAGCAGAGGGGCCCAGGGAGGCCGCAATGAGCAGTTCTTC. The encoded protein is CASSRGAQGGRNEQFF.

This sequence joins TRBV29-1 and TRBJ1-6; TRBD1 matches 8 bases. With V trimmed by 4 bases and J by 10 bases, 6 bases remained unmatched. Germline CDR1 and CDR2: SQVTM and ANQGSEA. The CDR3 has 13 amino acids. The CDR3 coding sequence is TGCAGCGTTGCAGAGACAGGGGTCTCACCCCTCCACTTT. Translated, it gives CSVAETGVSPLHF.

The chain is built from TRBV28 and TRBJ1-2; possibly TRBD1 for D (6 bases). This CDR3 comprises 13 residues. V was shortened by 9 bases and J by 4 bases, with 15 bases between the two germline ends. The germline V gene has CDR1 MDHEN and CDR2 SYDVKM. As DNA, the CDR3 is TGTGCCAGTCTAACAGGGTCCGCCTATGGCTACACCTTC. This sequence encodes CASLTGSAYGYTF.

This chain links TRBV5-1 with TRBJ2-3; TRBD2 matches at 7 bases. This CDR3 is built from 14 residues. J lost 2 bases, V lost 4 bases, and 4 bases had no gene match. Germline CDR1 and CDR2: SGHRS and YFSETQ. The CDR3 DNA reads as TGCGCCAGCAGCGAAGCGGGGAACACAGATACGCAGTATTTT. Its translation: CASSEAGNTDTQYF.

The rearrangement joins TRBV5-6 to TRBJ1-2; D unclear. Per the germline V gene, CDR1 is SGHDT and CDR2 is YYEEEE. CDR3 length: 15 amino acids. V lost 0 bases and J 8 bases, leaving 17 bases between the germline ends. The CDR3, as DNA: TGTGCCAGCAGCTTGGTCGGGCCCCTCACCAGGGGCTACACCTTC. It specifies CASSLVGPLTRGYTF. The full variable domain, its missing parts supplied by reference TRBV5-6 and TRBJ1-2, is DAGVTQSPTHLIKTRGQQVTLRCSPKSGHDTVSWYQQALGQGPQFIFQYYEEEERQRGNFPDRFSGHQFPNYSSELNVNALLLGDSALYLCASSLVGPLTRGYTFGSGTRLTVV.

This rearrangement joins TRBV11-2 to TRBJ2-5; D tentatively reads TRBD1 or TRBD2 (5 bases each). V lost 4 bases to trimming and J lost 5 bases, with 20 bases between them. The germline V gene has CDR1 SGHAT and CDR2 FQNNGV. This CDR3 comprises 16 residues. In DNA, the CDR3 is TGTGCCAGCAGCTACCAAAATCCCGGGGCACGGGAGACCCAGTACTTC. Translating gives CASSYQNPGARETQYF.

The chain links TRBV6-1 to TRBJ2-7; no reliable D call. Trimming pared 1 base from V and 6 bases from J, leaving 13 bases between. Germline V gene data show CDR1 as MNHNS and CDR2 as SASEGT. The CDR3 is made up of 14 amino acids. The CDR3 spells CASSEEVRASEQYF. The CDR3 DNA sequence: TGTGCCAGCAGTGAAGAGGTACGAGCGAGCGAGCAGTACTTC.